This passage covers 3 T cell receptor beta chains from one sample sequenced in a study of blood T cell repertoires in COVID-19. Measured with immunoSEQ multiplex PCR; TCRdb has only the in-frame clones, and not every one. Of 200,000 to 250,000 clones listed, around 84% are singletons. Sequenced input: peripheral blood. The source is a woman aged 55-69 years who had recovered from COVID-19.

In this sample, this clone turned up once. V gene TRBV27 combines with J gene TRBJ1-1; a possible D gene is TRBD1 (6 bases). The V gene lost 6 bases and the J gene lost 1 base, with 21 bases spanning the gap. Germline-derived CDR1 and CDR2 are MNHEY and SMNVEV (reference sequence). This CDR3 spans 17 amino acids. CDR3 coding DNA: TGTGCCAGCAGCCCAACCCGCCCGACAGGATCGAACACTGAAGCTTTCTTT. Amino acids: CASSPTRPTGSNTEAFF.

This chain links TRBV19 with TRBJ1-2, with 7 bases fitting TRBD1. This CDR3 spans 15 amino acids. CDR1 is LNHDA, CDR2 SQIVND, per germline (reference sequence). Trimming cost V 5 bases and J 3 bases; bases outside gene matches: 9. CDR3 region: CASSYGRQGYYGYTF. The CDR3 bases are TGTGCCAGTAGTTACGGGAGACAGGGCTACTATGGCTACACCTTC.

The V and J genes are TRBV2 and TRBJ2-7; a weak D match, TRBD1 (5 bases). V was trimmed by 6 bases and J by 2 bases, leaving 11 bases between them. The CDR3 contains 13 residues. Germline-derived CDR1 and CDR2 are SNHLY and FYNNEI. The CDR3 region is CASSQTDTYEQYF. The CDR3 DNA reads TGTGCCAGCAGCCAGACAGATACCTACGAGCAGTACTTC.